One and the same sample provided the 18 T cell receptor beta chains below, sequenced in a study of blood T cell repertoires in COVID-19. The table came from immunoSEQ multiplex PCR; TCRdb's copy has only in-frame clones and leaves some out. The sample shows more than 35,000 clones, about four fifths of them seen only once. Sequencing input: peripheral blood. The receptors originated from an elderly man with active or convalescent COVID-19.

The J gene is TRBJ1-4, the V gene TRBV6-5; D remains ambiguous. This CDR3 region has 15 residues. V was cut by 6 bases and J by 7 bases, with 18 bases left in between. Germline V gives CDR1 MNHEY, CDR2 SVGAGI. This CDR3 is CASRMDLSGVEKLFF. The CDR3 DNA reads TGTGCCAGCAGGATGGACTTATCCGGGGTTGAAAAACTGTTTTTT.

The chain uses TRBV5-1 and TRBJ1-2; 7 bases match TRBD1. The ends lost 0 bases at V and 2 bases at J; junction bases unmatched: 7. The CDR3 totals 16 residues. Germline V gene data show CDR1 as SGHRS and CDR2 as YFSETQ. CDR3 in DNA: TGCGCCAGCAGCTTGGGGGAGACAGGGTGGAACTATGGCTACACCTTC. As protein: CASSLGETGWNYGYTF.

V is TRBV2 and J is TRBJ2-5; D gene unclear. The V end was cut by 4 bases, the J end by 4 bases, with 16 bases between. Germline V gene sequence: CDR1 SNHLY, CDR2 FYNNEI. The CDR3 covers 15 residues. The CDR3 sequence: CASSGLQSVRETQYF. Here the CDR3 DNA reads TGTGCCAGCAGTGGTCTACAGTCGGTAAGAGAGACCCAGTACTTC. The variable domain in full, with the rest retrieved from reference TRBV2 and TRBJ2-5, is EPEVTQTPSHQVTQMGQEVILRCVPISNHLYFYWYRQILGQKVEFLVSFYNNEISEKSEIFDDQFSVERPDGSNFTLKIRSTKLEDSAMYFCASSGLQSVRETQYFGPGTRLLVL.

This clone was seen more than once but under ten times. The genes are TRBV19 and TRBJ2-1, with TRBD1 matching over 7 bases. Trimming took 2 bases from V and 3 from J; bases not matched to a gene: 10. The CDR3 contains 17 residues. From germline, CDR1 is LNHDA and CDR2 SQIVND (reference sequence). The CDR3 DNA reads TGTGCCAGTAGTATACTTCCCGAGGGGGCCCTCTACAATGAGCAGTTCTTC. Its translation: CASSILPEGALYNEQFF.

This chain connects TRBV10-3 to TRBJ2-6, with D possibly being TRBD1 (8 bases). Deletions cut 4 bases from V and 1 base from J, with 14 bases between. The V gene's germline CDR1 is ENHRY and CDR2 SYGVKD. The CDR3 sequence is 17 residues long. CDR3 protein: CAISGQGRVSGANVLTF. CDR3 nucleotide sequence: TGTGCCATCAGTGGACAGGGGAGGGTTTCTGGGGCCAACGTCCTGACTTTC.

This clone came up a few times. This sequence joins TRBV7-9 and TRBJ1-1; D possibly corresponds to TRBD1 (5 bases). The CDR3 covers 15 residues. The germline CDR1 and CDR2 sequences are SEHNR and FQNEAQ (reference sequence). Trimming took off 5 bases at V and 1 base at J, with 14 bases between the two ends. CDR3 sequence (DNA): TGTGCCAGCAGCCGCATTTGGGGCGGGAACACTGAAGCTTTCTTT. This translates into CASSRIWGGNTEAFF.

The chain is built from TRBV7-2 and TRBJ2-3, with D tentatively TRBD1 (6 bases). In germline, CDR1 is SGHTA, CDR2 FQGNSA. There are 16 residues in the CDR3. V lost 1 base to trimming and J lost 2 bases, with 13 bases between them. The CDR3 DNA reads TGTGCCAGCAGCTTAGGGCACGGACAGCCCACAGATACGCAGTATTTT. It is translated as CASSLGHGQPTDTQYF.

About this clone: The junction shows a germline mismatch at one end, possibly a read error. The rearrangement links TRBV7-7 to TRBJ2-1, with 10 bases fitting TRBD1. Looked up from germline, CDR1 is SSHAT and CDR2 is FNYEAQ (reference sequence). The CDR3 is made up of 13 amino acids. DNA of the CDR3: TGTGCTAGCAGCACGGGACAGGGGAATGAGCAGTTCTTC. Residues: CASSTGQGNEQFF.

The V call is TRBV19, the J call TRBJ1-1; D is undetermined. The germline V gene encodes CDR1 LNHDA and CDR2 SQIVND (reference sequence). V shed 5 bases and J shed 3 bases, with 10 bases lying between them. CDR3 size: 13 residues. CDR3 DNA: TGTGCCAGTAGTCCCCGGGGTGACACTGAAGCTTTCTTT. Its translation: CASSPRGDTEAFF.

The genes are TRBV4-3 and TRBJ2-2; 9 nucleotides align to TRBD1. The CDR3 is made up of 17 amino acids. From germline, CDR1 is LGHNA and CDR2 YSLEER. The J segment lost 4 bases and the V segment lost 0 bases, leaving 6 bases of the junction unmatched. CDR3 sequence (DNA): TGCGCCAGCAGCCAAGACAACAGGGGGCTTTCCACCGGGGAGCTGTTTTTT. This gives the protein CASSQDNRGLSTGELFF.

The chain joins TRBV3-1 (or the pseudogene TRBV3-2) to TRBJ2-1; TRBD2 matches at 8 bases. The germline V gene encodes CDR1 LGHDT and CDR2 YNNKEL (reference sequence). With V trimmed by 4 bases and J by 5 bases, 13 bases remained unmatched. The CDR3 runs to 17 residues. The CDR3 DNA is TGTGCCAGCAGCCTCCCCGAACCGGGACTAGGTGACAATGAGCAGTTCTTC. Its protein is CASSLPEPGLGDNEQFF.

This sequence joins TRBV5-5 and TRBJ2-1; D possibly corresponds to TRBD2 (5 bases). CDR1 and CDR2 from the germline V gene are SGHKS and YYEKEE (reference sequence). V dropped 0 bases and J dropped 9 bases, with 10 bases sitting between them. The CDR3 sequence is 13 residues long. The chain's CDR3 is CASSLVRGTEQFF. CDR3 in DNA: TGTGCCAGCAGCTTGGTCCGGGGAACTGAGCAGTTCTTC. Using reference TRBV5-5 and TRBJ2-1 for the parts outside the CDR3, the full variable domain is DAGVTQSPTHLIKTRGQQVTLRCSPISGHKSVSWYQQVLGQGPQFIFQYYEKEERGRGNFPDRFSARQFPNYSSELNVNALLLGDSALYLCASSLVRGTEQFFGPGTRLTVL.

V gene TRBV11-2 combines with J gene TRBJ1-1, with no clear D. Trimming left V 0 bases short and J 0 bases short, with 17 bases between. CDR3 size: 18 residues. Germline CDR1 SGHAT, CDR2 FQNNGV. The DNA for the CDR3 is TGTGCCAGCAGCTTAGATCGTTTTAGGAACAGATTGAACACTGAAGCTTTCTTT. Translation gives CASSLDRFRNRLNTEAFF. The full variable domain, in which reference TRBV11-2 and TRBJ1-1 provide the parts outside the CDR3, is EAGVAQSPRYKIIEKRQSVAFWCNPISGHATLYWYQQILGQGPKLLIQFQNNGVVDDSQLPKDRFSAERLKGVDSTLKIQPAKLEDSAVYLCASSLDRFRNRLNTEAFFGQGTRLTVV.

The J gene is TRBJ2-6, the V gene TRBV28, with D unresolved. This CDR3 contains 13 residues. From germline, CDR1 is MDHEN and CDR2 SYDVKM. Trimming cost V 5 bases and J 11 bases, with 13 bases left between them. For the CDR3, the DNA is TGTGCCAGCAGTCCCCAGTCTCGTCACGTCCTGACTTTC. The encoded protein is CASSPQSRHVLTF.

The J gene is TRBJ2-3, the V gene TRBV25-1; D possibly corresponds to TRBD2 (5 bases). The germline gives CDR1 MGHDK, CDR2 SYGVNS. V was clipped by 6 bases and J by 4 bases, with 26 bases between them. This CDR3 is built from 18 residues. CDR3 nucleotide sequence: TGTGCCAGCAGACCCGTCTTTGATATAGCGCGGATCCCAGATACGCAGTATTTT. Translating it yields CASRPVFDIARIPDTQYF.

V and J are TRBV4-3 and TRBJ1-2, with 8 bases identical to TRBD1. V shed 3 bases, J shed 4 bases, and the junction held 10 bases outside the gene matches. Germline CDR1 and CDR2: LGHNA and YSLEER. The CDR3 is 16 residues long. CDR3: CASSQSGAGTGYGYTF. The CDR3 nucleotides are TGCGCCAGCAGCCAGTCGGGGGCAGGGACAGGCTATGGCTACACCTTC.

The gene calls are TRBV29-1 and TRBJ1-2; 10 bases map to TRBD1. Germline V lookup: CDR1 SQVTM, CDR2 ANQGSEA. V lost 7 bases to trimming and J lost 6 bases; unmatched junction nucleotides: 5. CDR3 length equals 12 residues. The CDR3 is CSATDRGNGYTF. The CDR3 bases are TGCAGCGCAACGGACAGGGGGAATGGCTACACCTTC. Looking up the rest from reference TRBV29-1 and TRBJ1-2 gives the full variable domain: SAVISQKPSRDICQRGTSLTIQCQVDSQVTMMFWYRQQPGQSLTLIATANQGSEATYESGFVIDKFPISRPNLTFSTLTVSNMSPEDSSIYLCSATDRGNGYTFGSGTRLTVV.

The chain joins TRBV19 to TRBJ2-1, with 9 bases fitting TRBD2. This CDR3 has 14 residues. CDR1 LNHDA and CDR2 SQIVND come from the germline V gene (reference sequence). The V segment lost 5 bases and the J segment 7 bases; nucleotides outside the gene matches: 6. The CDR3 region is CASSQAGGINEQFF. The CDR3 bases are TGTGCCAGTAGTCAAGCGGGAGGTATTAATGAGCAGTTCTTC.